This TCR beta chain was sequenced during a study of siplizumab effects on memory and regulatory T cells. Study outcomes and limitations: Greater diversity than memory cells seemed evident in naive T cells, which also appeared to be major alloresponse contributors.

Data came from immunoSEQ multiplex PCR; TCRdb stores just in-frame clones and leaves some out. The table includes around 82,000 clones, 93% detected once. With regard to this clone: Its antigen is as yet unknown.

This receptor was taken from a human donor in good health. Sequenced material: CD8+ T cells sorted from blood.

CDR3 amino acids: CASSHLPLWPQHF. The CDR3 DNA reads TGCGCCAGCAGCCATCTACCCCTCTGGCCCCAGCATTTT. The V gene is TRBV4-1, the J gene TRBJ1-5; the D is unclear. V was trimmed by 3 bases and J by 9 bases, leaving 12 bases between them. CDR1 is MGHRA, CDR2 YSYEKL, per germline. CDR3 size: 13 residues.